The 7 T cell receptor beta chains presented below share a single source sample, sequenced in a study of T cell responses to AZD1222 COVID-19 vaccine. Sequencing was performed with immunoSEQ multiplex PCR; in TCRdb, only in-frame clones are kept and a portion is missing. Found here are approximately 180,000 clones, approximately 92% of them singletons; the top ten hold over 9.5%. The sample consisted of peripheral blood, taken on day 0 of AZD1222 vaccination. These receptors came from an adult in good health.

The rearrangement links TRBV7-8 to TRBJ2-2; tentative D call: TRBD1 (5 bases). The V end was cut by 0 bases, the J end by 6 bases, with 8 bases between. Germline V gene lookup returns CDR1 SGHVS and CDR2 FQNEAQ. This CDR3 comprises 14 residues. CDR3 coding DNA: TGTGCCAGCAGCTTAGCCGGACACGCCGGGGAGCTGTTTTTT. Its translation: CASSLAGHAGELFF.

The chain employs TRBV5-1 and TRBJ2-1; 9 bases are a match to TRBD2. CDR1 is SGHRS, CDR2 YFSETQ, per germline. This CDR3 region has 16 residues. Trimming at V came to 5 bases and at J to 5 bases, leaving 11 bases not matched to a gene. As DNA, the CDR3 is TGCGCCAGCAGAATTCGGGCGGGAGGGCCGCACAATGAGCAGTTCTTC. Translation gives CASRIRAGGPHNEQFF.

CDR3 sequence: CASKDYNSYEQYF. The CDR3 bases are TGTGCCAGCAAGGACTATAACTCCTACGAGCAGTACTTC. The J gene is TRBJ2-7, the V gene TRBV27; perhaps TRBD2 as D (6 bases). Germline loops: CDR1 MNHEY, CDR2 SMNVEV (reference sequence). V lost 7 bases, J lost 0 bases, and 10 bases lay in between. The CDR3 runs to 13 residues.

The genes are TRBV24-1 and TRBJ1-4; no clear D gene. The germline gives CDR1 KGHDR, CDR2 SFDVKD. Between the trimmed V and J ends, which lost 5 bases and 0 bases, there was a span of 9 bases. CDR3 length equals 15 residues. CDR3 region: CATSAQDATNEKLFF. DNA for the CDR3: TGTGCCACCAGTGCGCAGGATGCAACTAATGAAAAACTGTTTTTT.

The chain carries TRBV10-1 and TRBJ1-2, with D uncertain. CDR3 size: 14 residues. V dropped 3 bases and J dropped 6 bases, with 14 bases sitting between them. Germline loops: CDR1 WNHNN, CDR2 SYGVQD (reference sequence). CDR3 sequence (DNA): TGCGCCAGCAGTGACCGATCCGACGTAGATGGCTACACCTTC. Its translation is CASSDRSDVDGYTF.

The rearrangement uses TRBV19 and TRBJ2-5, with D unresolved. Germline CDR1 and CDR2: LNHDA and SQIVND (reference sequence). This CDR3 comprises 14 residues. V lost 1 base and J lost 4, with 10 bases in between. The CDR3 sequence is CASSIGGSGETQYF. CDR3 nucleotide sequence: TGTGCCAGTAGTATAGGTGGTAGTGGAGAGACCCAGTACTTC.

V usage is TRBV29-1 and J usage is TRBJ1-2, with 7 bases lining up with TRBD1. This CDR3 contains 12 residues. CDR1 is SQVTM and CDR2 is ANQGSEA in the germline V gene. V trimming: 7 bases; J trimming: 2 bases; junction bases outside the gene matches: 4. The CDR3 nucleotides are TGCAGCGCCCGGGACAGCAACTATGGCTACACCTTC. It specifies CSARDSNYGYTF. The whole variable domain, remainder taken from reference TRBV29-1 and TRBJ1-2, is SAVISQKPSRDICQRGTSLTIQCQVDSQVTMMFWYRQQPGQSLTLIATANQGSEATYESGFVIDKFPISRPNLTFSTLTVSNMSPEDSSIYLCSARDSNYGYTFGSGTRLTVV.